This TCR beta chain was retrieved from a study of OX40 agonist ivuxolimab in advanced cancers. About the research overall: Recorded diagnoses for dose-escalation patients were hepatocellular carcinoma, melanoma, renal cell or head and neck cancer.

Assay used: immunoSEQ multiplex PCR; TCRdb lists only in-frame clones, some missing. This table holds about 67,000 clones, more than 75% found once. This CDR3 comprises 14 residues. V shed 8 bases and J 5 bases; nucleotides not matched to a gene: 11. Germline CDR1 is MNHNS and CDR2 is SASEGT. This clone was picked up one time. The receptor was isolated from an adult with an advanced solid tumor such as melanoma, head and neck, liver or kidney cancer. The specimen was CD4+ or CD8+ T cells sorted from blood, collected in a trial of the OX40 agonist ivuxolimab. The chain has TRBV6-1 and TRBJ1-2; 7 nucleotides line up with TRBD1. CDR3 DNA sequence: TGTGCCAGCTGCCAGGGGGGTACACGGTATGGCTACACCTTC. Translated, it gives CASCQGGTRYGYTF.